This TCR beta chain was obtained from a study of cytomegalovirus exposure and HLA in healthy donors. The V segment lost 0 bases and the J segment 15 bases; nucleotides outside the gene matches: 11. Germline CDR1 reads SGHRS; CDR2 reads YFSETQ. CDR3 length: 14 residues. PCR involved 60 Vbeta and 13 Jbeta primers. Measured with immunoSEQ multiplex PCR; TCRdb has only the in-frame clones, and not every one. The sample has roughly 120,000 clones, 70% to 90% seen once. This clonotype originated in a man aged 40-49 years in good health and CMV-seronegative. The chain joins TRBV5-1 to TRBJ2-1, with 8 bases aligning to TRBD1. Sequencing was performed on PBMCs. CDR3 in DNA: TGCGCCAGCAGCTTGGGACAGGGGTACCCCCGTCGGTTCTTC. It is translated as CASSLGQGYPRRFF.